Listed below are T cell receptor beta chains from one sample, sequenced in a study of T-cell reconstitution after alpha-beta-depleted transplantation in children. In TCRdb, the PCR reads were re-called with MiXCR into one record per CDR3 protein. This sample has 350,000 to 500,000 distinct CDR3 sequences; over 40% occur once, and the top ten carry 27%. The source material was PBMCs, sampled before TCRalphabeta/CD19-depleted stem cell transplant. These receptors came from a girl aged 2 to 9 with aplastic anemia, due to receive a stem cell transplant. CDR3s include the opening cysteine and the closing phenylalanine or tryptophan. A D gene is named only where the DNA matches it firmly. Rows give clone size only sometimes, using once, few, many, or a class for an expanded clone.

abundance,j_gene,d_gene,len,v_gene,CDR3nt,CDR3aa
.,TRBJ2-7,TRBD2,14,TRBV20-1,TGCAGTGCCATCAGACTAGCGGGGGGGGTCGAGCAGTACTTC,CSAIRLAGGVEQYF
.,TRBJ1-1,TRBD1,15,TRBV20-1,TGCAGTGCTGGCCATCTGACAGGGAGAAACACTGAAGCTTTCTTT,CSAGHLTGRNTEAFF
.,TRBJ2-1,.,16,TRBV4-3,TGCGCCAGCAGCCAAGAACCAGGGCTCTCCTACAATGAGCAGTTCTTC,CASSQEPGLSYNEQFF
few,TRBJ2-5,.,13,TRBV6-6,TGTGCCAGCAGTTCTAGGGGGCAAGAGACCCAGTACTTC,CASSSRGQETQYF
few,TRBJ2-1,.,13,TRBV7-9,TGTGCCAGCAGAGGTAGGGGCTACAATGAGCAGTTCTTC,CASRGRGYNEQFF
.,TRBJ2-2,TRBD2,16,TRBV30,TGTGCCTGGAAGCGAACTAGCGGGAGGGCCACCGGGGAGCTGTTTTTT,CAWKRTSGRATGELFF
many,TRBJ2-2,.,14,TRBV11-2,TGTGCCAGCAGCTTAAATATCGACACCGGGGAGCTGTTTTTT,CASSLNIDTGELFF
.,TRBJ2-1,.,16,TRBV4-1,TGCGCCAGCAGCCAAGGGGCGGGACAGAGATTCAATGAGCAGTTCTTC,CASSQGAGQRFNEQFF
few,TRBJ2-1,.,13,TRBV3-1,TGTGCCAGCAGCCAAAACTATAACAATGAGCAGTTCTTC,CASSQNYNNEQFF
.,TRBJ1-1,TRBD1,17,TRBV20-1,TGCAGTGCTAGAGATGACCCCAGGGGGCAAAGGAACACTGAAGCTTTCTTT,CSARDDPRGQRNTEAFF
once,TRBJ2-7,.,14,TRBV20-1,TGCAGTGCTCCTCCCCCAGCCTCCCTGGGCGAGCAGTACTTC,CSAPPPASLGEQYF
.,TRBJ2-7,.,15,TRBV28,TGTGCCAGCACGAGAGGGGATACGCAGTCCTACGAGCAGTACTTC,CASTRGDTQSYEQYF
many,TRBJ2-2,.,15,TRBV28,TGTGCCAGCAGTCCTTCCCTCCGGAACACCGGGGAGCTGTTTTTT,CASSPSLRNTGELFF
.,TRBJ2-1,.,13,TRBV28,TGTGCCAGCAGTTTATCCGGGGGAGATGAGCAGTTCTTC,CASSLSGGDEQFF
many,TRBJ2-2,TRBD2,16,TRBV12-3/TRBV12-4,TGTGCCAGCAGTTTAAGACTAGCGGGTAACACCGGGGAGCTGTTTTTT,CASSLRLAGNTGELFF
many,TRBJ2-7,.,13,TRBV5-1,TGCGCCAGCAGCCTCACGGTCACCCACGAGCAGTACTTC,CASSLTVTHEQYF
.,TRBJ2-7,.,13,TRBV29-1,TGCAGCGTTGATAAAGGGTTACGGAACGAGCAGTACTTC,CSVDKGLRNEQYF
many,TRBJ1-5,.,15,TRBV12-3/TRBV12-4,TGTGCCAGCAGTTTACGGGGTGGAGGCAATCAGCCCCAGCATTTT,CASSLRGGGNQPQHF
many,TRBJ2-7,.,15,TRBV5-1,TGCGCCAGCAGCTACTCAGACCCGATTTCCTACGAGCAGTACTTC,CASSYSDPISYEQYF
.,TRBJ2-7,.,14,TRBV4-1,TGCGCCAGCAGCCCCCGGACAGCCCACTACGAGCAGTACTTC,CASSPRTAHYEQYF
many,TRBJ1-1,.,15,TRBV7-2,TGTGCCAGCAGCTTAGGAGTGGGGGTAAACACTGAAGCTTTCTTT,CASSLGVGVNTEAFF
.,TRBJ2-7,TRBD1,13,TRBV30,TGTGCCTGGGCGCCTGACAGGGACTACGAGCAGTACTTC,CAWAPDRDYEQYF
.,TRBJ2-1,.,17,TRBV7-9,TGTGCCAGCAGCTTAGCTCGGGGACAGAAAGGGAGGAGTGAGCAGTTCTTC,CASSLARGQKGRSEQFF
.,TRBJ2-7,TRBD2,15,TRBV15,TGTGCCACCAGCGTCGGGACTAGCGGCTCCTACGAGCAGTACTTC,CATSVGTSGSYEQYF
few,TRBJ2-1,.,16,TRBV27,TGTGCCAGCAGTTCCCAGGGACCGACGGCCTACAATGAGCAGTTCTTC,CASSSQGPTAYNEQFF
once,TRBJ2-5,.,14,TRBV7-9,TGTGCCAGCAGCCCTTCGACAGTCCAAGAGACCCAGTACTTC,CASSPSTVQETQYF
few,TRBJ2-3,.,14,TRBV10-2,TGCGCCAGCAGCCTCGTGGGCCAGCAAGATACGCAGTATTTT,CASSLVGQQDTQYF
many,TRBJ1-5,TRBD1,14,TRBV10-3,TGTGCCATCAAAACAGGACAGGGGAATCAGCCCCAGCATTTT,CAIKTGQGNQPQHF
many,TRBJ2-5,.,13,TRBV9,TGTGCCAGCAGCGGACAATCTCAAGAGACCCAGTACTTC,CASSGQSQETQYF
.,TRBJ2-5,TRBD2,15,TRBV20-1,TGCTGTGCTAGAGATGGACTAGCGGCCGCTGGGACCCAGTACTTC,CCARDGLAAAGTQYF
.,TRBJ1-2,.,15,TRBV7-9,TGTGCCAGCAGCCTCGAAAGACAGGCTGGCTATGGCTACACCTTC,CASSLERQAGYGYTF
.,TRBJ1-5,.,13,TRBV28,TGTGCCAGCAGTCCACCGAAACCCGCGCCCCAGCATTTT,CASSPPKPAPQHF
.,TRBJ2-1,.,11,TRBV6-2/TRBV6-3,TGTGCCAGCAGCTATACTGGGGAGCAGTTCTTC,CASSYTGEQFF
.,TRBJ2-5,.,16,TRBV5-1,TGCGCCAGCAGCCCCCTACCGACCAGTGGTGGGGAGACCCAGTACTTC,CASSPLPTSGGETQYF
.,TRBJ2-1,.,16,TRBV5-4,TGTGCCAGCAGCCCATGGACGAACTCGGCGTACAATGAGCAGTTCTTC,CASSPWTNSAYNEQFF
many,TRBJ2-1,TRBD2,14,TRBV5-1,TGCGCCAGCAGCTTCAGTGGACTAGTCGATGAGCAGTTCTTC,CASSFSGLVDEQFF
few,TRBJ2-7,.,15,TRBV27,TGTGCCAGCATAGCGAGGGGCGTAGGCCCCTACGAGCAGTACTTC,CASIARGVGPYEQYF
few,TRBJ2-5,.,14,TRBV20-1,TGCAGTGCTAGAGAGAGGGATTCGAGGGAGACCCAGTACTTC,CSARERDSRETQYF
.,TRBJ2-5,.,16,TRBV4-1,TGCGCCAGCAGCCCCCGGGAAGGGGCGAACGGGGAGACCCAGTACTTC,CASSPREGANGETQYF
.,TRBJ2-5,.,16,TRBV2,TGTGCCAGCAGTGAAGCGCTTCTAGGGGACCAAGAGACCCAGTACTTC,CASSEALLGDQETQYF
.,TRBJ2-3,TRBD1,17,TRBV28,TGTGCCAGCAGTTTTCTGGGACAGGGGATGTCGGGCGATACGCAGTATTTT,CASSFLGQGMSGDTQYF
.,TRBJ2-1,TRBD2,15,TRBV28,TGTGCCAGCAGTTTAATGGGACTAGCGGGGAATGAGCAGTTCTTC,CASSLMGLAGNEQFF
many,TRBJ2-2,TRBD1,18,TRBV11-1,TGTGCCAGCAGCTTAAGGGACAGGGACGCCTTCGGCACCGGGGAGCTGTTTTTT,CASSLRDRDAFGTGELFF
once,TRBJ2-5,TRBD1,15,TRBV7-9,TGTGCCAGCAGCTCACCCGGGACAGAACAAGAGACCCAGTACTTC,CASSSPGTEQETQYF
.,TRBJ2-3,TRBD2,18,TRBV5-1,TGCGCCAGCAGCTTGTCGTCACTAGCGGGGGGCCTCACAGATACGCAGTATTTT,CASSLSSLAGGLTDTQYF
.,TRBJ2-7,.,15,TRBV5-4,TGTGCCAGCAGCCCGGGCGGCCATTTGATTAGAGAGCAGTACTTC,CASSPGGHLIREQYF
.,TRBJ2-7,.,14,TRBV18,TGTGCCAGCTCACCGCACCACGGAGACTACGAGCAGTACTTC,CASSPHHGDYEQYF
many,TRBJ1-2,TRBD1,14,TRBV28,TGTGCCAGCAGTTTACACAGGGGTAGCTATGGCTACACCTTC,CASSLHRGSYGYTF
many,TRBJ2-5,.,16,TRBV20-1,TGCAGTGCTAGAGGAGGACGAAATGAAAATCAAGAGACCCAGTACTTC,CSARGGRNENQETQYF